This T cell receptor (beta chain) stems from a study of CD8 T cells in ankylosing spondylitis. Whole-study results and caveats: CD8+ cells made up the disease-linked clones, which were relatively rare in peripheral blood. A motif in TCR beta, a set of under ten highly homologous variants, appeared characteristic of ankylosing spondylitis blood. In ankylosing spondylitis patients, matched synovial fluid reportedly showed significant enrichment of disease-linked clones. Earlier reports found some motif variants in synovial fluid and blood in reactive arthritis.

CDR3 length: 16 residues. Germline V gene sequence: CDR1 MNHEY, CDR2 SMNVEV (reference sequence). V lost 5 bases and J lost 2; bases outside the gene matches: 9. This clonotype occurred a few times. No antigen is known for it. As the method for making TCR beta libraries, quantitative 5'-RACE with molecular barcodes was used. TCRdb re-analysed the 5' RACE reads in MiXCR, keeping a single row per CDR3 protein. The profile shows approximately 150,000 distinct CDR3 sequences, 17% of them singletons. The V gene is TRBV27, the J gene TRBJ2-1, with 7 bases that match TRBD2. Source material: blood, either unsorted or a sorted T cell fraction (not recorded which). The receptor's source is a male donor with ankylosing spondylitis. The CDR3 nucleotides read TGTGCCAGCAGTGCTCGTCTAGCGGATACCTACAATGAGCAGTTCTTC. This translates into CASSARLADTYNEQFF.